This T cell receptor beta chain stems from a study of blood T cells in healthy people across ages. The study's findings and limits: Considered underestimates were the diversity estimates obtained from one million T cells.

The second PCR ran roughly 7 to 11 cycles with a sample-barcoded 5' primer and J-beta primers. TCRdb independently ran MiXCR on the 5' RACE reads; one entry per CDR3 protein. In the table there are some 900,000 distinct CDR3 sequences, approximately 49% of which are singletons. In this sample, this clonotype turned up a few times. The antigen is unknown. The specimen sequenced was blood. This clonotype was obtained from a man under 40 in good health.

The CDR3 nucleotides are TGTGCCAGCAGTTTGGACAGCCAGAACACTGAAGCTTTCTTT. Translated, it gives CASSLDSQNTEAFF. The V call is TRBV2, the J call TRBJ1-1; D is possibly TRBD1 (6 bases). Trimming took 5 bases from V and 1 from J, leaving 11 bases between them. Germline V gene data show CDR1 as SNHLY and CDR2 as FYNNEI. The CDR3 totals 14 residues.